Following are 19 T cell receptor beta chains from one sample sequenced in a study of cytomegalovirus exposure and HLA in healthy donors. The primer mix had 60 Vbeta and 13 Jbeta primers. Sequencing was performed with immunoSEQ multiplex PCR; in TCRdb, only in-frame clones are kept and a portion is missing. The data hold 110,000 to 150,000 clones, with around 75% observed a single time. Sample: PBMCs. The source of these receptors is a man younger than 40 in good health and CMV-seronegative.

Here the CDR3 reads CASSEEPDTEAFF. DNA of the CDR3: TGTGCCAGCAGTGAGGAGCCCGACACTGAAGCTTTCTTT. This chain joins TRBV2 and TRBJ1-1; no clear D. Germline lookup yields CDR1 SNHLY and CDR2 FYNNEI. Deletions cut 3 bases from V and 3 bases from J, with 8 bases between. This CDR3 comprises 13 residues.

This sequence joins TRBV13 and TRBJ2-5; a possible D gene is TRBD1 (5 bases). Germline values: CDR1 PRHDT, CDR2 FYEKMQ (reference sequence). Trimming pared 5 bases from V and 5 bases from J, leaving 18 bases between. The CDR3 totals 15 residues. The CDR3 here is CASSLGRTLQETQYF. CDR3 DNA: TGTGCCAGCAGCCTCGGCAGGACACTCCAGGAGACCCAGTACTTC.

A few counts support this clone. V usage is TRBV30 and J usage is TRBJ1-2, with 9 bases identical to TRBD1. Germline V CDR1 and CDR2: GTSNPN, SVGIG (reference sequence). The CDR3 length is 13 residues. Trimming removed 0 bases from V and 8 bases from J; junction bases left unmatched: 4. The CDR3: CAWSVRQGGGYTF. The CDR3 bases are TGTGCCTGGAGTGTACGACAGGGGGGAGGCTACACCTTC.

The V and J genes are TRBV10-3 and TRBJ1-3, with 9 bases fitting TRBD1. The germline gives CDR1 ENHRY, CDR2 SYGVKD. The CDR3 has 14 residues. With V trimmed by 6 bases and J by 1 base, 1 base remained unmatched. The DNA for the CDR3 is TGTGCCATCAGCGGGACAGGGTCTGGAAACACCATATATTTT. Protein sequence: CAISGTGSGNTIYF.

V gene TRBV7-9 combines with J gene TRBJ1-1; D unclear. Trimming took 2 bases from V and 0 from J, leaving 4 bases between them. The CDR3 loop spans 13 amino acids. CDR1 and CDR2 from the germline V gene are SEHNR and FQNEAQ (reference sequence). This CDR3 reads CASSLSVNTEAFF. CDR3 DNA sequence: TGTGCCAGCAGCTTATCAGTGAACACTGAAGCTTTCTTT.

The rearrangement joins TRBV30 to TRBJ2-3; 10 nucleotides line up with TRBD2. This CDR3 comprises 15 residues. The trim removed 5 bases at V and 3 bases at J, leaving 8 bases unmatched. Germline V gives CDR1 GTSNPN, CDR2 SVGIG (reference sequence). In DNA, the CDR3 is TGTGCCTGGGACACTAGCGGGATGCCTACAGATACGCAGTATTTT. Its translation is CAWDTSGMPTDTQYF.

This clone was recorded only once. A read error may account for a junction end that differs from germline. The chain is built from TRBV11-2 and TRBJ1-1; D is unclear. The CDR3 totals 15 residues. In germline, CDR1 is SGHAT, CDR2 FQNNGV. In DNA form, the CDR3 reads TGTGCCAGCAGCTTAGTTCGGGATTTGAATACTGAAGCTTTCTTT. Amino acid sequence: CASSLVRDLNTEAFF.

This clone was recorded once. This chain connects TRBV25-1 to TRBJ2-5; no definite D call. TRBJ2-7 explains the end of the DNA better; the J call may be wrong. The CDR3 runs 13 residues. Per the germline V gene, CDR1 is MGHDK and CDR2 is SYGVNS. CDR3 sequence reads: CASSAFMDYEQYF. The CDR3 DNA reads as TGTGCCAGCAGTGCCTTCATGGACTACGAGCAGTACTTC.

Comments on this clone: At one end the junction does not follow the germline gene, possibly because of a read error. The rearrangement uses TRBV5-4 and TRBJ2-5, with 10 bases that match TRBD2. The CDR3 totals 15 residues. CDR1 is SGHNT, CDR2 YYREEE, per germline (reference sequence). The CDR3 here is CACSVSGGDKETQYF. CDR3 DNA: TGTGCCTGCAGCGTAAGCGGGGGGGACAAAGAGACCCAGTACTTC.

This clone showed up just once. This chain uses TRBV11-2 with TRBJ1-4, with TRBD1 matching 10 bases. Losses at the gene ends were 7 bases for V and 7 bases for J; bases not matched to a gene: 6. The germline CDR1 and CDR2 sequences are SGHAT and FQNNGV. CDR3 length equals 14 residues. The CDR3 bases are TGTGCCAGCACCTTGACAGGGGGCGGTGAAAAACTGTTTTTT. Its translation is CASTLTGGGEKLFF.

The V and J genes are TRBV5-1 and TRBJ2-5, with D possibly TRBD2 on 5 matching bases. The CDR3 runs 15 residues. V was cut by 0 bases and J by 5 bases, with 14 bases left in between. Germline V CDR1 and CDR2: SGHRS, YFSETQ. The CDR3 is CASSLGGPSGETQYF. The CDR3 nucleotides are TGCGCCAGCAGCTTGGGGGGTCCCTCGGGGGAGACCCAGTACTTC.

CDR3: CSVLLAVDTQYF. As DNA, the CDR3 is TGCAGCGTTCTACTAGCGGTAGATACGCAGTATTTT. The V call is TRBV29-1, the J call TRBJ2-3; TRBD2 matches at 8 bases. V was clipped by 5 bases and J by 5 bases; unmatched bases: 3. There are 12 residues in the CDR3. The germline gives CDR1 SQVTM, CDR2 ANQGSEA.

This clone was seen only a few times. V is TRBV6-6 and J is TRBJ2-7, with 11 bases matching TRBD2. CDR1 and CDR2 (germline): MNHNY, SVGAGI (reference sequence). The CDR3 has 14 residues. The V gene end was trimmed by 4 bases and the J gene end by 2 bases; junction bases not matched to a gene: 1. Here the CDR3 reads CASSFSGGAYEQYF. For the CDR3, the DNA is TGTGCCAGCAGTTTTAGCGGGGGGGCCTACGAGCAGTACTTC.

On this clone: Other DNA sequences of this sample code for an identical CDR3. V usage is TRBV5-4 and J usage is TRBJ2-5, with D possibly matching TRBD2 (6 bases). Trimming left V 4 bases short and J 0 bases short, with 7 bases between. The CDR3 consists of 13 residues. Germline V gene data show CDR1 as SGHNT and CDR2 as YYREEE (reference sequence). Here the CDR3 DNA reads TGTGCCAGCAGCAGGGACTACCAAGAGACCCAGTACTTC. This sequence encodes CASSRDYQETQYF.

The rearrangement links TRBV7-8 to TRBJ2-5; 7 bases align to TRBD2. Germline values: CDR1 SGHVS, CDR2 FQNEAQ. The CDR3 is made up of 15 amino acids. The V and J ends lost 4 bases and 5 bases, in that order; junction bases with no gene match: 10. The CDR3 loop is CASSSPGGGGETQYF. CDR3 coding DNA: TGTGCCAGCAGCTCGCCGGGGGGTGGAGGGGAGACCCAGTACTTC.

The chain combines TRBV9 with TRBJ2-5; TRBD2 is a possible D gene (7 bases). The CDR3 is made up of 17 amino acids. Trimming left V 0 bases short and J 5 bases short, with 20 bases between. Germline V lookup: CDR1 SGDLS, CDR2 YYNGEE. CDR3 in amino acids: CASSVGGSGGWSETQYF. The CDR3 DNA reads as TGTGCCAGCAGCGTAGGGGGGTCGGGGGGCTGGTCGGAGACCCAGTACTTC.

The chain employs TRBV5-1 and TRBJ2-7; D gene ambiguous. Germline CDR1 is SGHRS and CDR2 is YFSETQ. CDR3 length: 14 residues. V was clipped by 4 bases and J by 2 bases, with 13 bases between them. The CDR3 region has the DNA TGCGCCAGCAGCCCGCGTCCTGCCACCTACGAGCAGTACTTC. Residues: CASSPRPATYEQYF. Looking up the rest from reference TRBV5-1 and TRBJ2-7 gives the full variable domain: KAGVTQTPRYLIKTRGQQVTLSCSPISGHRSVSWYQQTPGQGLQFLFEYFSETQRNKGNFPGRFSGRQFSNSRSEMNVSTLELGDSALYLCASSPRPATYEQYFGPGTRLTVT.

This chain's CDR3 is CASRAGGGYEQYF. The CDR3 DNA sequence: TGTGCCAGCAGAGCTGGGGGCGGCTACGAGCAGTACTTC. V gene TRBV6-5 combines with J gene TRBJ2-7; D is possibly TRBD1 (6 bases). The V end lost 6 bases, the J end lost 3 bases, and 12 bases lay between the germline ends. Germline-derived CDR1 and CDR2 are MNHEY and SVGAGI. CDR3 length: 13 residues.

The V and J genes are TRBV5-4 and TRBJ2-3; 9 bases line up with TRBD2. With V trimmed by 5 bases and J by 3 bases, 7 bases remained unmatched. The CDR3 is 15 amino acids. CDR1 is SGHNT, CDR2 YYREEE, per germline (reference sequence). CDR3 protein: CASRKAGGRTDTQYF. For the CDR3, the DNA is TGTGCCAGCAGAAAGGCGGGGGGGCGAACAGATACGCAGTATTTT.